The 30 T cell receptor beta chains below come from one sample, sequenced in a study of cytomegalovirus exposure and HLA in healthy donors. PCR used 60 Vbeta primers and 13 Jbeta primers. This table comes from immunoSEQ multiplex PCR, and its TCRdb copy is limited to in-frame clones, with some not included. The sample contains 83,000 or so clones, around four fifths of which appear only once. The sample was PBMCs. These receptors came from a man aged 25-40 years in good health and CMV-seropositive.

This chain connects TRBV20-1 to TRBJ1-1; D perhaps matches TRBD1 (6 bases). V lost 7 bases and J lost 1, with 7 bases in between. Germline V gene data show CDR1 as DFQATT and CDR2 as SNEGSKA (reference sequence). The CDR3 has 11 amino acids. CDR3 DNA sequence: TGCAGTGTAGGGGGGAACACTGAAGCTTTCTTT. Translating gives CSVGGNTEAFF.

The chain uses TRBV5-8 and TRBJ2-7; weak D call: TRBD1 (5 bases). The ends were cut back, 5 bases at V and 1 base at J, with 16 bases in the middle. CDR3 length: 15 residues. The germline V gene encodes CDR1 SGHTS and CDR2 YDEGEE. The CDR3 loop reads CASRPIGADSYEQYF. In DNA form, the CDR3 reads TGTGCCAGCAGACCAATAGGGGCCGATTCCTACGAGCAGTACTTC.

The chain carries TRBV28 and TRBJ2-2, with 10 bases identical to TRBD1. Trimming cost V 6 bases and J 5 bases; bases outside gene matches: 6. The V gene's germline CDR1 is MDHEN and CDR2 SYDVKM. This CDR3 contains 15 residues. CDR3 bases: TGTGCCAGCAGGCGCGGGACAGGGGCAACCGGGGAGCTGTTTTTT. It encodes CASRRGTGATGELFF.

V usage is TRBV13 and J usage is TRBJ2-5; no definite D call. The V gene's germline CDR1 is PRHDT and CDR2 FYEKMQ (reference sequence). The CDR3 consists of 13 residues. V gave up 8 bases and J gave up 2 bases, with 12 bases separating them. CDR3: CASASTLQETQYF. CDR3 nucleotide sequence: TGTGCCAGCGCCTCTACCCTTCAAGAGACCCAGTACTTC.

The CDR3 region is CAWSVTGRMNTEAFF. CDR3 bases: TGTGCCTGGAGTGTAACCGGGAGGATGAACACTGAAGCTTTCTTT. The V gene is TRBV30, the J gene TRBJ1-1; D remains unclear. The CDR3 is 15 amino acids. The V and J ends lost 0 bases and 0 bases respectively, with 11 bases between them. Germline lookup yields CDR1 GTSNPN and CDR2 SVGIG (reference sequence).

V usage is TRBV15 and J usage is TRBJ2-7; weak D call: TRBD2 (6 bases). Germline V gives CDR1 LNHNV, CDR2 YYDKDF (reference sequence). Trimming left V 0 bases short and J 2 bases short, with 11 bases between. This CDR3 has 15 residues. The CDR3 is CATSRDRGTAYEQYF. CDR3 DNA: TGTGCCACCAGCAGAGACCGCGGGACGGCCTACGAGCAGTACTTC.

The rearrangement joins TRBV5-1 to TRBJ2-1; perhaps TRBD1 as D (5 bases). V lost 6 bases, J lost 4 bases, and 14 bases lay in between. CDR1 SGHRS and CDR2 YFSETQ come from the germline V gene. The CDR3 runs 14 residues. The CDR3 loop reads CASTPSTVYNEQFF. DNA for the CDR3: TGCGCCAGCACCCCCTCGACAGTTTACAATGAGCAGTTCTTC.

This rearrangement joins TRBV6-5 to TRBJ1-2; a weak D match, TRBD1 (5 bases). The CDR3 has 15 amino acids. The V end was cut by 2 bases, the J end by 4 bases, with 14 bases between. Looked up from germline, CDR1 is MNHEY and CDR2 is SVGAGI. CDR3 region: CASSYALGGTYGYTF. The CDR3 DNA sequence: TGTGCCAGCAGTTACGCGTTGGGAGGGACCTATGGCTACACCTTC.

This clone has a count of ten or more. The rearrangement links TRBV6-5 to TRBJ1-1, with D hard to call. Trimming took 5 bases from V and 4 from J, leaving 11 bases between them. Germline V gene data show CDR1 as MNHEY and CDR2 as SVGAGI. This CDR3 spans 13 amino acids. This CDR3 reads CASSANEGTEAFF. DNA for the CDR3: TGTGCCAGCAGTGCCAACGAGGGCACTGAAGCTTTCTTT.

The sample holds a few counts of this clone. This same CDR3 is encoded by further DNA sequences in the sample. The V and J genes are TRBV6-5 and TRBJ1-5; TRBD1 agrees at 7 bases. Germline V gene sequence: CDR1 MNHEY, CDR2 SVGAGI. The CDR3 has 13 amino acids. V was pared by 2 bases and J by 7 bases, with 2 bases of the junction left unmatched. The CDR3 nucleotides are TGTGCCAGCAGTTACGGCAGGGGGCAGCCCCAGCATTTT. The encoded protein is CASSYGRGQPQHF.

This clone showed up just a few times. This CDR3 is also generated by other DNA sequences in the sample. The rearrangement uses TRBV10-3 and TRBJ1-1; D is unresolved. Trimming shortened V by 2 bases and J by 5 bases, and 9 bases separated the two germline ends. CDR1 is ENHRY and CDR2 is SYGVKD in the germline V gene. CDR3 length: 13 residues. CDR3 residues: CAISERGNTEAFF. For the CDR3, the DNA is TGTGCCATCAGTGAGCGGGGAAATACTGAAGCTTTCTTT.

This chain's CDR3 is CASSADAGSYEQYF. In nucleotides, the CDR3 is TGTGCCAGCAGTGCTGACGCGGGCTCCTACGAGCAGTACTTC. The chain links TRBV6-5 to TRBJ2-7; the D gene is possibly TRBD2 (5 bases). The germline gives CDR1 MNHEY, CDR2 SVGAGI. V gave up 5 bases and J gave up 0 bases, with 11 bases separating them. The CDR3 spans 14 residues.

The rearrangement uses TRBV11-3 and TRBJ1-1; TRBD1 agrees at 12 bases. Losses at the gene ends were 6 bases for V and 7 bases for J; bases not matched to a gene: 9. Per the germline V gene, CDR1 is SGHNT and CDR2 is YENEEA. This CDR3 comprises 15 residues. The DNA for the CDR3 is TGTGCCAGCAGTCCCCTAGGGACAGGGGGCCGTGAAGCTTTCTTT. It yields the protein CASSPLGTGGREAFF.

As to this clone: The junction shows a germline mismatch at one end, possibly a read error. This chain uses TRBV7-9 with TRBJ2-2, with 10 bases that match TRBD2. The CDR3 has 16 residues. Germline CDR1 reads SEHNR; CDR2 reads FQNEAQ (reference sequence). The CDR3 sequence: CSSSLTLAGVAGELFF. DNA of the CDR3: TGTTCCAGCAGCCTGACTCTAGCGGGGGTAGCCGGGGAGCTGTTTTTT. Combining the CDR3 with reference TRBV7-9 and TRBJ2-2 gives the whole variable domain DTGVSQNPRHKITKRGQNVTFRCDPISEHNRLYWYRQTLGQGPEFLTYFQNEAQLEKSRLLSDRFSAERPKGSFSTLEIQRTEQGDSAMYLCSSSLTLAGVAGELFFGEGSRLTVL.

The CDR3 sequence is CASSHQDYEQYF. The CDR3 nucleotides read TGTGCCAGCAGCCATCAGGACTACGAGCAGTACTTC. This rearrangement joins TRBV6-1 to TRBJ2-5; D call uncertain. The DNA end lines up better with TRBJ2-7; the J call may be wrong. This CDR3 region has 12 residues. Germline assignment: CDR1 MNHNS and CDR2 SASEGT.

The chain has TRBV5-5 and TRBJ2-7; 11 bases are a match to TRBD1. CDR1 is SGHKS and CDR2 is YYEKEE in the germline V gene (reference sequence). The V gene end was trimmed by 1 base and the J gene end by 3 bases; junction bases not matched to a gene: 6. The CDR3 consists of 16 residues. The CDR3 DNA follows: TGTGCCAGCAGCTTGAAAATTGGGACAGGGGGCTACGAGCAGTACTTC. It yields the protein CASSLKIGTGGYEQYF.

The chain carries TRBV4-2 and TRBJ1-4, with TRBD1 matching over 8 bases. CDR1 and CDR2 from the germline V gene are LGHNA and YNFKEQ. CDR3 length: 15 amino acids. Trimming cost V 0 bases and J 6 bases; bases outside gene matches: 3. CDR3 coding DNA: TGTGCCAGCAGCCAAGATTCAGGGGGCGATGAAAAACTGTTTTTT. Translation gives CASSQDSGGDEKLFF.

The chain recombines TRBV11-3 with TRBJ2-2; D unclear. Between the trimmed V and J ends, which lost 0 bases and 0 bases, there was a span of 5 bases. This CDR3 comprises 15 residues. CDR1 SGHNT and CDR2 YENEEA come from the germline V gene. The CDR3 spells CASSLDRANTGELFF. CDR3 in DNA: TGTGCCAGCAGCTTAGATCGGGCGAACACCGGGGAGCTGTTTTTT. The full variable domain, completed using reference TRBV11-3 and TRBJ2-2, is EAGVVQSPRYKIIEKKQPVAFWCNPISGHNTLYWYLQNLGQGPELLIRYENEEAVDDSQLPKDRFSAERLKGVDSTLKIQPAELGDSAVYLCASSLDRANTGELFFGEGSRLTVL.

This clone was seen a handful of times. An end of the junction differs from the germline gene, which may be a read error. The chain couples TRBV5-4 to TRBJ2-7; a possible D gene is TRBD2 (6 bases). The CDR3 runs 17 residues. Germline V lookup: CDR1 SGHNT, CDR2 YYREEE (reference sequence). The CDR3: CASSQDWGGVKSYEQYF. The CDR3 DNA follows: TGCGCCAGCAGCCAAGATTGGGGCGGGGTGAAGTCCTACGAGCAGTACTTC. The entire variable domain, with the rest obtained from reference TRBV5-4 and TRBJ2-7, is as follows: ETGVTQSPTHLIKTRGQQVTLRCSSQSGHNTVSWYQQALGQGPQFIFQYYREEENGRGNFPPRFSGLQFPNYSSELNVNALELDDSALYLCASSQDWGGVKSYEQYFGPGTRLTVT.

This clone showed up just a few times. This chain joins TRBV5-6 and TRBJ2-5, with TRBD2 identical over 12 bases. With V trimmed by 3 bases and J by 5 bases, 11 bases remained unmatched. The CDR3 contains 17 residues. The V gene's germline CDR1 is SGHDT and CDR2 YYEEEE. DNA for the CDR3: TGTGCCAGCAGCTACCGACTAGCGGGGGTCGCCTTGGAGACCCAGTACTTC. Encoded protein: CASSYRLAGVALETQYF.

This clone was recorded once. The chain is built from TRBV5-1 and TRBJ2-4; D unresolved. CDR3 length: 15 residues. The germline V gene encodes CDR1 SGHRS and CDR2 YFSETQ. Trimming left V 0 bases short and J 0 bases short, with 7 bases between. CDR3 nucleotides: TGCGCCAGCAGCTTGGGGGCCCTAGCCAAAAACATTCAGTACTTC. Its protein is CASSLGALAKNIQYF.

Concerning this clone itself: Relative to the germline gene, one junction end is altered; a read error may explain this. This chain connects TRBV9 to TRBJ2-7, with D tentatively TRBD1 (5 bases). Germline CDR1 and CDR2: SGDLS and YYNGEE. This CDR3 region has 11 residues. The CDR3 bases are TGTGCCAGCAGCGTACAGGGCGGCTGCTCTTTC. Amino acids: CASSVQGGCSF.

The chain couples TRBV7-3 to TRBJ2-5; tentative D call: TRBD1 (6 bases). Trimming pared 5 bases from V and 5 bases from J, leaving 12 bases between. Looked up from germline, CDR1 is SGHTA and CDR2 is FQGTGA. CDR3 length: 13 amino acids. DNA of the CDR3: TGTGCCAGCAGCCGGGACCAGGGGGAGACCCAGTACTTC. It codes for CASSRDQGETQYF.

J is TRBJ1-4 and V is TRBV5-4; TRBD1 matches at 7 bases. Looked up from germline, CDR1 is SGHNT and CDR2 is YYREEE (reference sequence). The junction had 11 bases not matched to a gene; V was cut back by 4 bases and J by 8 bases. The CDR3 loop spans 15 amino acids. The CDR3 is CASSSRTGVQEKLFF. The CDR3 DNA sequence: TGTGCCAGCAGCAGCCGAACAGGGGTTCAAGAAAAACTGTTTTTT.

The gene calls are TRBV28 and TRBJ2-3; TRBD2 matches 7 bases. V lost 3 bases to trimming and J lost 6 bases; unmatched junction nucleotides: 3. CDR1 is MDHEN and CDR2 is SYDVKM in the germline V gene. The CDR3 runs 13 residues. CDR3 residues: CASSFRLADTQYF. In nucleotides, the CDR3 is TGTGCCAGCAGTTTTCGACTAGCCGATACGCAGTATTTT.

The chain recombines TRBV19 with TRBJ2-7; TRBD2 might be the D (7 bases). Germline V gene sequence: CDR1 LNHDA, CDR2 SQIVND (reference sequence). The CDR3 runs 15 residues. V dropped 3 bases and J dropped 2 bases, with 14 bases sitting between them. Here the CDR3 DNA reads TGTGCCAGTAGTATTGTAGGGGGGGGGACCTACGAGCAGTACTTC. Its translation is CASSIVGGGTYEQYF.

This clone came up once. The chain links TRBV5-5 to TRBJ2-2, with D tentatively TRBD1 (5 bases). CDR1 is SGHKS, CDR2 YYEKEE, per germline (reference sequence). CDR3 length: 16 residues. V lost 0 bases and J 4 bases, leaving 13 bases between the germline ends. The CDR3 sequence: CASSLGIGATTGELFF. The CDR3 region has the DNA TGTGCCAGCAGCTTGGGCATTGGGGCGACCACCGGGGAGCTGTTTTTT.

The V gene is TRBV9, the J gene TRBJ1-2; TRBD1 aligns across 7 bases. Germline V CDR1 and CDR2: SGDLS, YYNGEE. Trimming at V came to 4 bases and at J to 2 bases, leaving 2 bases not matched to a gene. This CDR3 has 13 residues. CDR3 bases: TGTGCCAGCAGCTCGGGACAGAACTATGGCTACACCTTC. This codes for CASSSGQNYGYTF. The variable domain in full, with the rest retrieved from reference TRBV9 and TRBJ1-2, is DSGVTQTPKHLITATGQRVTLRCSPRSGDLSVYWYQQSLDQGLQFLIQYYNGEERAKGNILERFSAQQFPDLHSELNLSSLELGDSALYFCASSSGQNYGYTFGSGTRLTVV.

CDR3 DNA sequence: TGCGCCAGCAGCGACCCGGGAGGCGTAAATGAGCAGTTCTTC. Its translation: CASSDPGGVNEQFF. The chain has TRBV5-1 and TRBJ2-1, with 7 nucleotides matching TRBD2. V lost 4 bases, J lost 7 bases, and 8 bases stayed unmatched. The CDR3 spans 14 residues. Germline V gives CDR1 SGHRS, CDR2 YFSETQ.

The chain is built from TRBV2 and TRBJ2-7; D is ambiguous. The CDR3 consists of 13 residues. Per germline, CDR1 SNHLY and CDR2 FYNNEI. V was clipped by 6 bases and J by 1 base, with 10 bases between them. As DNA, the CDR3 is TGTGCCAGCAGCCCGCAGCGATCCTACGAGCAGTACTTC. It translates to CASSPQRSYEQYF.